One TCR beta chain is described in this entry. Its cognate antigen is unknown. Using RNA template, CDR3s of TCR alpha and beta were amplified with iRepertoire arm-PCR. Input was roughly 95-400 ng of tissue mRNA or PBMC total RNA. TCRdb reprocessed the multiplex PCR reads with MiXCR, giving one entry per CDR3 protein. The sample has around 390,000 distinct CDR3 sequences; around 38% are singletons. CDR1 and CDR2 (germline): MNHEY, SMNVEV (reference sequence). This CDR3 is built from 16 residues. Trimming left V 5 bases short and J 4 bases short, with 19 bases between. This entry belongs to a study of glioma-infiltrating T cells. Background on the study: Glioblastomas were WHO grade IV, sampled at first diagnosis; low-grade were grade II.

The study, taken as a whole, reports: A blood CDR3 motif signature was depleted in highly divergent patients. Above-expected tissue-blood divergence occurred in all gliomas, most in low-grade ones.

Sequenced: glioma tissue, nonneoplastic brain tissue, or PBMCs (not recorded which). This chain uses TRBV27 with TRBJ2-3, with TRBD2 as a possible D gene (7 bases). This TCR came from a human donor with low-grade glioma or glioblastoma, undergoing nonglioma brain surgery, or in good health (not recorded which). The CDR3 DNA follows: TGTGCCAGCAGTCCCGGACTAGGGGGAGCGGCAGATACGCAGTATTTT. Translating gives CASSPGLGGAADTQYF.